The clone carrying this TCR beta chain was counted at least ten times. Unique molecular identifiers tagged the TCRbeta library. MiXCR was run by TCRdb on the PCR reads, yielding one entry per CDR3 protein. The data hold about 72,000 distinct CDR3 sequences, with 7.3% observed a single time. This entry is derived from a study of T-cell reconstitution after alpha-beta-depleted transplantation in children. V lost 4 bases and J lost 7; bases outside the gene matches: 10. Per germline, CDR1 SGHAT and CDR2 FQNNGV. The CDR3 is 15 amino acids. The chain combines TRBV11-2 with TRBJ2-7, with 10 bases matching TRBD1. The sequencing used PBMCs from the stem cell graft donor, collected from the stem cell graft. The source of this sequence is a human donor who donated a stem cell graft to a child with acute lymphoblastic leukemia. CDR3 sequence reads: CASSSGDRGPREQYF. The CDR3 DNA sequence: TGTGCCAGCAGCTCCGGGGACAGGGGCCCTAGAGAGCAGTACTTC.